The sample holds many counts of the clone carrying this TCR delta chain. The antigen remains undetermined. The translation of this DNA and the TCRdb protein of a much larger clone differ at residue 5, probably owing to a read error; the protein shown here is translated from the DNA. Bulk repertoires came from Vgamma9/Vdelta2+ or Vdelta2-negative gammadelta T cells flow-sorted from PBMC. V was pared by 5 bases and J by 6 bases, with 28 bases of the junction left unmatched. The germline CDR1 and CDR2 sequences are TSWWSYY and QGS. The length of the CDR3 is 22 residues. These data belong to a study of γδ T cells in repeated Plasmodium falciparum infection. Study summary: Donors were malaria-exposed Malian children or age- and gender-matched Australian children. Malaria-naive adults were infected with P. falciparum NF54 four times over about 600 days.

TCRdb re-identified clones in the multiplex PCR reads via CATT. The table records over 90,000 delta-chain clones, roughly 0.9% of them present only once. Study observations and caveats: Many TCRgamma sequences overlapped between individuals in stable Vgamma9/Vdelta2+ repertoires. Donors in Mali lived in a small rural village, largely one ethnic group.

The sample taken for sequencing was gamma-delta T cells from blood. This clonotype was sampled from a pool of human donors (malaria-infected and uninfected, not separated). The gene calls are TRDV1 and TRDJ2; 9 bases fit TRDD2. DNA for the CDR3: TGTGCTCTTGGGAAACCTCCTTCCTACCCCGGGGAGGGGGATCCTAGGTCAGCACAACTCTTCTTT. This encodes CALGKPPSYPGEGDPRSAQLFF.